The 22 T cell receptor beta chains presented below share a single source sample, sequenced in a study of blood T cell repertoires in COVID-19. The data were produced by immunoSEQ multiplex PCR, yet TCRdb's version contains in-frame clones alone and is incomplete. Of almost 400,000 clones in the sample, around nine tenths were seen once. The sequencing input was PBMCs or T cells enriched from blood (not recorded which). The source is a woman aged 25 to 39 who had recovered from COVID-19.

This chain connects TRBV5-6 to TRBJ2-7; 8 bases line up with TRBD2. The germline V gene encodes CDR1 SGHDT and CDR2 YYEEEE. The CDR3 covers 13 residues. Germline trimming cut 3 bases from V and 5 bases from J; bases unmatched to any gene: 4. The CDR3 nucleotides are TGTGCCAGCAGCTGGACTAGCAGCAACGAGCAGTACTTC. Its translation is CASSWTSSNEQYF.

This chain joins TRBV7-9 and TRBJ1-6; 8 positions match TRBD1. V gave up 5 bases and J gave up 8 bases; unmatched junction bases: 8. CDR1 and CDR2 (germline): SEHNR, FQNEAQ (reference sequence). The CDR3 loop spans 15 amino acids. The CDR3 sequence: CASSRSDRGDSPLHF. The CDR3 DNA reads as TGTGCCAGCAGCAGATCCGACAGGGGCGATTCACCCCTCCACTTT.

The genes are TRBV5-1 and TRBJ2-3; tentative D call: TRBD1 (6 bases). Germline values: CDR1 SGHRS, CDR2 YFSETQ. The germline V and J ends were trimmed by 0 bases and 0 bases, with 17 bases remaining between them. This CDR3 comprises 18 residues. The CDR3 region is CASSLGRQALGSTDTQYF. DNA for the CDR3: TGCGCCAGCAGCTTGGGGCGACAGGCTCTGGGTAGCACAGATACGCAGTATTTT.

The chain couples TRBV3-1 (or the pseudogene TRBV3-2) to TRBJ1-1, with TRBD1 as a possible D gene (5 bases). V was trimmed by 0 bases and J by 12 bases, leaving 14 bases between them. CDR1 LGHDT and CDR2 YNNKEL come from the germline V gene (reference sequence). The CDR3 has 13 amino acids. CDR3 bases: TGTGCCAGCAGCCAAGATTACAGCCGACAGTCTTTCTTT. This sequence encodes CASSQDYSRQSFF.

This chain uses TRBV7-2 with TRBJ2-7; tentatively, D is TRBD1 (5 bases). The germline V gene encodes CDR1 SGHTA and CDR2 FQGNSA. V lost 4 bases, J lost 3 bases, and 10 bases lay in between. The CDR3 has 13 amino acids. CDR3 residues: CASSSTEIYEQYF. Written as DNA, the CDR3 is TGTGCCAGCAGCTCGACAGAAATCTACGAGCAGTACTTC.

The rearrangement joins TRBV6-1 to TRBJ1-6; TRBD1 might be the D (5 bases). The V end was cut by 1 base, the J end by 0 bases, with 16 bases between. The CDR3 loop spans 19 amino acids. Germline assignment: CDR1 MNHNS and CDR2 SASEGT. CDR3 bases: TGTGCCAGCAGTGAAGGGTGGGGCGGTTCGAGCTCCTATAATTCACCCCTCCACTTT. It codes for CASSEGWGGSSSYNSPLHF.

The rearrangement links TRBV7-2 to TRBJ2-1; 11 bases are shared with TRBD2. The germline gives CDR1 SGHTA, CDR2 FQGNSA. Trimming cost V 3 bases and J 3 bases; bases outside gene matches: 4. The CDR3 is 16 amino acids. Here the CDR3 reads CASSFSLAGGYNEQFF. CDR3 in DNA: TGTGCCAGCAGCTTCTCCCTAGCGGGAGGCTACAATGAGCAGTTCTTC. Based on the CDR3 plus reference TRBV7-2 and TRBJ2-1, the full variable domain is GAGVSQSPSNKVTEKGKDVELRCDPISGHTALYWYRQSLGQGLEFLIYFQGNSAPDKSGLPSDRFSAERTGGSVSTLTIQRTQQEDSAVYLCASSFSLAGGYNEQFFGPGTRLTVL.

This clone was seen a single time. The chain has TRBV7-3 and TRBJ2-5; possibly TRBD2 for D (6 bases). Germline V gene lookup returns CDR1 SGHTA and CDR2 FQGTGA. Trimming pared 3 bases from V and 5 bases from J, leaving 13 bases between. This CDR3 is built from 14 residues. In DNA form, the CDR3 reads TGTGCCAGCAGCTTTGGTCGGGGGAGGGAGACCCAGTACTTC. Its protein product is CASSFGRGRETQYF.

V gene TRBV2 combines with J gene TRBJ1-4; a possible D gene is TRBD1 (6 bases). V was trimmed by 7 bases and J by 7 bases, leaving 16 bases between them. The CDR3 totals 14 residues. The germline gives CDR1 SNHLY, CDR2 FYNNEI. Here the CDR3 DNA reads TGTGCCAGCACCCTGGTCAGGGGAAGTGAAAAACTGTTTTTT. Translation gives CASTLVRGSEKLFF.

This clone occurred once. The CDR3 is CASRGGQGGYGYTF. The CDR3 DNA follows: TGCGCCAGCAGGGGGGGACAGGGAGGGTATGGCTACACCTTC. V usage is TRBV4-1 and J usage is TRBJ1-2, with 9 bases identical to TRBD1. Trimming at V came to 6 bases and at J to 5 bases, leaving 7 bases not matched to a gene. The CDR3 length is 14 residues. CDR1 is MGHRA, CDR2 YSYEKL, per germline.

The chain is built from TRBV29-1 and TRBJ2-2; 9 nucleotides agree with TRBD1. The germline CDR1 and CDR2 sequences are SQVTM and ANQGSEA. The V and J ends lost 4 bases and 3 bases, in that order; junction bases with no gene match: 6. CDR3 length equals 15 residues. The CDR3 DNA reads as TGCAGCGTTGCGCCGGGACAGGGTGACACCGGGGAGCTGTTTTTT. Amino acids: CSVAPGQGDTGELFF.

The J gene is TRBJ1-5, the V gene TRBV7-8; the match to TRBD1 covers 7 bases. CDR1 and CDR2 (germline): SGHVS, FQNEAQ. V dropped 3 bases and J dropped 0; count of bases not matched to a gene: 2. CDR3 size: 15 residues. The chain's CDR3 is CASSLGQTSNQPQHF. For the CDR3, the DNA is TGTGCCAGCAGCTTGGGACAGACTAGCAATCAGCCCCAGCATTTT.

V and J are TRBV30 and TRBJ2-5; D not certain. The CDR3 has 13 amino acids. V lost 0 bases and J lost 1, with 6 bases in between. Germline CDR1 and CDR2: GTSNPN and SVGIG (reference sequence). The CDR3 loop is CAWSVLFQETQYF. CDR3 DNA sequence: TGTGCCTGGAGTGTTCTCTTCCAAGAGACCCAGTACTTC. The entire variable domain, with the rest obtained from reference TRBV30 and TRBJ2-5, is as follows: SQTIHQWPATLVQPVGSPLSLECTVEGTSNPNLYWYRQAAGRGLQLLFYSVGIGQISSEVPQNLSASRPQDRQFILSSKKLLLSDSGFYLCAWSVLFQETQYFGPGTRLLVL.

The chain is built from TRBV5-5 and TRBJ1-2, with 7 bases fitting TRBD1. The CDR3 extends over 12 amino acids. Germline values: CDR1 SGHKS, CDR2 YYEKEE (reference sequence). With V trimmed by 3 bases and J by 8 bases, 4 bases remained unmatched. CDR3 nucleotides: TGTGCCAGCAGCTCGGGACAGCAGGGCTACACCTTC. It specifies CASSSGQQGYTF.

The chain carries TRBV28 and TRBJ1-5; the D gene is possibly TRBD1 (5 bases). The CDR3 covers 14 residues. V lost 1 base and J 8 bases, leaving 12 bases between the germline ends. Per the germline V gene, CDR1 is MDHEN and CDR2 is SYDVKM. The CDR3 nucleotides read TGTGCCAGCAGTTTATCCCAGGGTCGGAAGCCCCAGCATTTT. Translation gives CASSLSQGRKPQHF.

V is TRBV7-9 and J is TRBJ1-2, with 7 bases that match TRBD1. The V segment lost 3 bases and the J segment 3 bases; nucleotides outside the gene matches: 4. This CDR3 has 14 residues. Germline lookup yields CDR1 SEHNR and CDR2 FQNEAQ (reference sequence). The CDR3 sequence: CASSFPGTDYGYTF. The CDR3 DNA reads TGTGCCAGCAGCTTTCCCGGGACAGACTATGGCTACACCTTC.

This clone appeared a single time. CDR3 amino acids: CASSWGTGNEKLFF. The CDR3 DNA sequence: TGTGCCAGCAGCTGGGGGACAGGGAATGAAAAACTGTTTTTT. This chain connects TRBV5-6 to TRBJ1-4, with 9 bases that match TRBD1. Per the germline V gene, CDR1 is SGHDT and CDR2 is YYEEEE. Unmatched junction bases numbered 2, after V lost 3 bases and J lost 5 bases. This CDR3 region has 14 residues.

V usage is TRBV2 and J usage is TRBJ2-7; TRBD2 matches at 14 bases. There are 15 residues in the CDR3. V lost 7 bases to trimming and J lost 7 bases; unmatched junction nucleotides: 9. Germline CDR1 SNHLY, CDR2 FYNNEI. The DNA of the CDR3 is TGTGCCAGCACCAAGAGACTAGCGGGGGGGCTTGAGCAGTACTTC. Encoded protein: CASTKRLAGGLEQYF.

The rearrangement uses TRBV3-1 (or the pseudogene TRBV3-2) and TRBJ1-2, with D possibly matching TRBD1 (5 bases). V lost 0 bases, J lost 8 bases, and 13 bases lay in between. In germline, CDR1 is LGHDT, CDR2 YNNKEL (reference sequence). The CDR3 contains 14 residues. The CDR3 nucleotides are TGTGCCAGCAGCCAAGAGGAGGGGCGGGCCGGCTACACCTTC. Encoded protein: CASSQEEGRAGYTF.

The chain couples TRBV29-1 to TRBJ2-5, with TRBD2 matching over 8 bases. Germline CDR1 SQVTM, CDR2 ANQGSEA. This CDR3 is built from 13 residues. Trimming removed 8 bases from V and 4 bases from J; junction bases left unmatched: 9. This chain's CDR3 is CSSGTRLRETQYF. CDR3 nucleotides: TGCAGCTCGGGGACTAGATTGAGAGAGACCCAGTACTTC.

The CDR3 loop is CASRGQALSYNEQFF. The CDR3 DNA sequence: TGTGCCAGCAGGGGCCAGGCGCTCTCCTACAATGAGCAGTTCTTC. The rearrangement joins TRBV6-5 to TRBJ2-1; no clear D. Germline loops: CDR1 MNHEY, CDR2 SVGAGI. Trimming took off 6 bases at V and 0 bases at J, with 12 bases between the two ends. The CDR3 totals 15 residues.

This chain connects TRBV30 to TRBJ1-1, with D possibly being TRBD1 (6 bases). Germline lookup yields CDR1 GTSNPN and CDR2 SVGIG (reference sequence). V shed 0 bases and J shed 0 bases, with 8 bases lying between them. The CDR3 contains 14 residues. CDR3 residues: CAWSVRTVNTEAFF. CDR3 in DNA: TGTGCCTGGAGTGTGCGGACAGTGAACACTGAAGCTTTCTTT.